A single T cell receptor beta chain is shown here with its context. The antigen is unknown. CDR1 and CDR2 from the germline V gene are SGHTS and YDEGEE. V was pared by 4 bases and J by 2 bases, with 7 bases between. The CDR3 runs to 12 residues. This sample is part of a study of vaccination effects on CD4 cells after COVID-19. Study-level findings and limits: Marked clonal contraction of both clone types appeared late after vaccination.

Sequencing used immunoSEQ multiplex PCR; TCRdb keeps in-frame clones, though not all of them. This table has about 24,000 clones, roughly 70% appearing once. CD4+ T cells specific for antigen were expanded with viral peptide pools by the ViraFEST assay before sequencing. The culture ran for roughly ten days, and then CD4+ T cells were isolated. Neither prior SARS-CoV-2 infection nor positive nucleocapsid antibodies were present in the vaccine recipients. Researchers swapped half the medium for IL-2 medium on both days 3 and 7. The specimen comprised CD4+ T cells from PBMCs cultured with SARS-CoV-2 spike peptides, sampled before COVID-19 vaccination. The receptor comes from a human donor who received a COVID-19 vaccine. This chain connects TRBV5-8 to TRBJ2-7; D unresolved. This CDR3 is CASSPRAYEQYF. CDR3 DNA: TGTGCCAGCAGCCCCCGGGCCTACGAGCAGTACTTC.